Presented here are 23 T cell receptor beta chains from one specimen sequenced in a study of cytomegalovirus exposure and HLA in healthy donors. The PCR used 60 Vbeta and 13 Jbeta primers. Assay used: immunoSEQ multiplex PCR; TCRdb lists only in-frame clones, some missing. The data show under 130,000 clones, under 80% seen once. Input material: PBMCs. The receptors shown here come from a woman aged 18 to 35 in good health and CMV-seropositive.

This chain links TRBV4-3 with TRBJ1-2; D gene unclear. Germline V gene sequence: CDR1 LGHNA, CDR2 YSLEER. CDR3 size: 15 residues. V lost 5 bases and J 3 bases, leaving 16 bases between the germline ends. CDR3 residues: CASSNFSASYYGYTF. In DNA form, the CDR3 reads TGCGCCAGCAGCAATTTTAGCGCGTCATACTATGGCTACACCTTC.

CDR3 sequence reads: CASRETGYYGYTF. In nucleotides, the CDR3 is TGTGCCAGCAGGGAGACAGGGTACTATGGCTACACCTTC. The chain employs TRBV2 and TRBJ1-2, with 7 bases identical to TRBD1. V lost 6 bases, J lost 3 bases, and 4 bases stayed unmatched. The CDR3 is 13 residues long. Germline-derived CDR1 and CDR2 are SNHLY and FYNNEI.

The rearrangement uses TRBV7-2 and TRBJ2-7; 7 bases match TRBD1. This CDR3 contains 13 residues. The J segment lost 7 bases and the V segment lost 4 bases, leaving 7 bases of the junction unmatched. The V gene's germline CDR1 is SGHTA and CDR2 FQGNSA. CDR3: CASSYRQGWEQYF. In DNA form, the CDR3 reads TGTGCCAGCAGCTACCGACAGGGTTGGGAGCAGTACTTC.

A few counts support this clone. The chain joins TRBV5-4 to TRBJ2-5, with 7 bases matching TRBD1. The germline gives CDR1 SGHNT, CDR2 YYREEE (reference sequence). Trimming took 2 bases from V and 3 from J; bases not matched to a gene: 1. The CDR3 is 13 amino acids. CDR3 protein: CASSFGTEETQYF. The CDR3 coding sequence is TGTGCCAGCAGCTTCGGGACAGAAGAGACCCAGTACTTC.

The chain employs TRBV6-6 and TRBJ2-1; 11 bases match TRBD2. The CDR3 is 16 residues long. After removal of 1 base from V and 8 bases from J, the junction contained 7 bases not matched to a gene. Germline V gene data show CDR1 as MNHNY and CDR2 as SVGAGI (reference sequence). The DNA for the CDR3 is TGTGCCAGCAGTTACTTTTTAGCGGGAGGGCGGGATGAGCAGTTCTTC. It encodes CASSYFLAGGRDEQFF.

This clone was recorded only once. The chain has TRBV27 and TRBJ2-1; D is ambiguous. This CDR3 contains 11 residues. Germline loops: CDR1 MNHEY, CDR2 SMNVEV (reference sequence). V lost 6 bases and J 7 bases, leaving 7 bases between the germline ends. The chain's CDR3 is CASRPRNEQFF. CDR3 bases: TGTGCCAGCAGACCTAGAAATGAGCAGTTCTTC.

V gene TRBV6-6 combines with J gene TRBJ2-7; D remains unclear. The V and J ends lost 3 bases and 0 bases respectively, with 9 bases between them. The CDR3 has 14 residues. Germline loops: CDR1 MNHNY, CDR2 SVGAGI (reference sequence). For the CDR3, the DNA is TGTGCCAGCAGTTATGAGGCTAGCTCCTACGAGCAGTACTTC. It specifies CASSYEASSYEQYF.

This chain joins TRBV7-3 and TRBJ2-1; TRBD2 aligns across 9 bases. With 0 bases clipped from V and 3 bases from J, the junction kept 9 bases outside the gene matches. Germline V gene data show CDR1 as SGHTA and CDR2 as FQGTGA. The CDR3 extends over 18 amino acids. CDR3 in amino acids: CASSLTPSGLANYNEQFF. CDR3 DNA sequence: TGTGCCAGCAGCTTAACACCATCGGGACTAGCAAACTACAATGAGCAGTTCTTC. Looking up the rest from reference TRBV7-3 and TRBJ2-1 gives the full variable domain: GAGVSQTPSNKVTEKGKYVELRCDPISGHTALYWYRQSLGQGPEFLIYFQGTGAADDSGLPNDRFFAVRPEGSVSTLKIQRTERGDSAVYLCASSLTPSGLANYNEQFFGPGTRLTVL.

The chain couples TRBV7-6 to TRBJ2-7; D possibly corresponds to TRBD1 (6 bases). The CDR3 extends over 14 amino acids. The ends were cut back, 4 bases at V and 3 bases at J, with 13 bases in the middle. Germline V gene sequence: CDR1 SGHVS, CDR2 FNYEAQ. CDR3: CASSSFARGYEQYF. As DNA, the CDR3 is TGTGCCAGCAGCTCTTTCGCCAGGGGCTACGAGCAGTACTTC.

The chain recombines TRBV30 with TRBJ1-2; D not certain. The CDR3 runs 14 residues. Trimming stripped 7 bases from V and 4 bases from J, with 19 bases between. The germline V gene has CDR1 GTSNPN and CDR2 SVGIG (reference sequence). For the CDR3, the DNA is TGTGCCTTGGTACCTTCGGCCGGGATCTATGGCTACACCTTC. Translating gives CALVPSAGIYGYTF.

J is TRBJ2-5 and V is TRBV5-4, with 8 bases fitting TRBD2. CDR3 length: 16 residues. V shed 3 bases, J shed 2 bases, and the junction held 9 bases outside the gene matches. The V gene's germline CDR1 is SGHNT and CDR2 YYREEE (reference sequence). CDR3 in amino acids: CASSSLRSGTQETQYF. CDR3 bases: TGTGCCAGCAGCTCCCTCCGTAGCGGGACTCAAGAGACCCAGTACTTC.

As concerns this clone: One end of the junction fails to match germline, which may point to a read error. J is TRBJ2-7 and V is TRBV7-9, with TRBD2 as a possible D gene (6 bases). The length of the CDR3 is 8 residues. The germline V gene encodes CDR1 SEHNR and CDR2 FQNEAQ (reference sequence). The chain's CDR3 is CASTPGLF. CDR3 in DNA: TGTGCCAGCACCCCGGGACTCTTC.

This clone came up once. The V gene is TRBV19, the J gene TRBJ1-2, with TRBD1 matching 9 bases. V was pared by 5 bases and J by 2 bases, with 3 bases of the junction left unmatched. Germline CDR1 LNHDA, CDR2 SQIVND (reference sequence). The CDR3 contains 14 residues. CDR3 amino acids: CASSHRGRNYGYTF. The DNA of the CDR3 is TGTGCCAGTAGTCACAGGGGGCGCAACTATGGCTACACCTTC.

The CDR3, as DNA: TGTGCCAGCAGCGAGACTAGTATTAATCCCGAGCAGTACTTC. It codes for CASSETSINPEQYF. The chain couples TRBV21-1 to TRBJ2-7; the table calls TRBD2, which could not be checked here. TRBV21-1 is designated a pseudogene. The CDR3 extends over 14 amino acids.

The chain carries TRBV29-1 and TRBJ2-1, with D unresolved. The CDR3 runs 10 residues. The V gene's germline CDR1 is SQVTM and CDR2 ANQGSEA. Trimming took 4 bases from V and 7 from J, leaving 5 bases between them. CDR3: CSVGQNEQFF. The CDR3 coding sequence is TGCAGCGTTGGTCAGAATGAGCAGTTCTTC.

CDR3 amino acids: CAISDTQGQPQHF. DNA for the CDR3: TGTGCCATCAGTGATACTCAGGGTCAGCCCCAGCATTTT. The gene calls are TRBV10-3 and TRBJ1-5; the D gene is possibly TRBD1 (5 bases). With 3 bases removed from V and 6 bases from J, the gap between germline ends came to 9 bases. The CDR3 contains 13 residues. Germline values: CDR1 ENHRY, CDR2 SYGVKD.

This chain's CDR3 is CASSDLLSSSYNEQFF. The CDR3 DNA follows: TGTGCCAGCAGTGACTTGTTAAGTAGCTCCTACAATGAGCAGTTCTTC. The rearrangement uses TRBV6-4 and TRBJ2-1; D remains unclear. The CDR3 spans 16 residues. The germline gives CDR1 MRHNA, CDR2 SNTAGT. The V end was cut by 1 base, the J end by 0 bases, with 10 bases between.

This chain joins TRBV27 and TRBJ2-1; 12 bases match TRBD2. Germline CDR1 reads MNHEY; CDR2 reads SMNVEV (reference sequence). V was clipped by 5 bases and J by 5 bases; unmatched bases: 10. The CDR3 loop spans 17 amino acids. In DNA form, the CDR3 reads TGTGCCAGCAGTCCAAACCGACTAGCGGGAGTAAACAATGAGCAGTTCTTC. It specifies CASSPNRLAGVNNEQFF.

CDR3 sequence: CASSPGTVTYEQYF. The CDR3, as DNA: TGTGCCAGCAGCCCCGGGACAGTCACCTACGAGCAGTACTTC. The chain has TRBV11-2 and TRBJ2-7; 7 bases are shared with TRBD1. The V gene's germline CDR1 is SGHAT and CDR2 FQNNGV. The V and J ends lost 5 bases and 2 bases, in that order; junction bases with no gene match: 6. The CDR3 is made up of 14 amino acids.

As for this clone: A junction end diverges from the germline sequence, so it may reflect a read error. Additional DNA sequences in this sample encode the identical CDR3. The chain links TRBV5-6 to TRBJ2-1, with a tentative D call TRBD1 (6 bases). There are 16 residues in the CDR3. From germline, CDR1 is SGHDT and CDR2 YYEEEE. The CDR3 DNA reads TGTGCCAGCAGTGGTGCAGGGGTTCCCTTATACAATGAACAGTTCTTC. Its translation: CASSGAGVPLYNEQFF.

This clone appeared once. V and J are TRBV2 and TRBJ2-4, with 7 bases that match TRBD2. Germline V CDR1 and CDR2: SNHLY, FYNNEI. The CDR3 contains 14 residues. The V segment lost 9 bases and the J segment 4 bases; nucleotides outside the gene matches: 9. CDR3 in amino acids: CASTSSGLKNIQYF. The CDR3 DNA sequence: TGTGCCAGTACCTCTAGCGGTTTAAAAAACATTCAGTACTTC.

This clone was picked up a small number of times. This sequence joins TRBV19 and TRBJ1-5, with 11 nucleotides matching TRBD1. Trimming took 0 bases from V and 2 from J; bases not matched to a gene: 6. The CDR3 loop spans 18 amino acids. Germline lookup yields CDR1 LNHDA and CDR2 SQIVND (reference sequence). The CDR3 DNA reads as TGTGCCAGTAGTATAGACCGGGACAGGGGGGTAGGCAATCAGCCCCAGCATTTT. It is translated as CASSIDRDRGVGNQPQHF.

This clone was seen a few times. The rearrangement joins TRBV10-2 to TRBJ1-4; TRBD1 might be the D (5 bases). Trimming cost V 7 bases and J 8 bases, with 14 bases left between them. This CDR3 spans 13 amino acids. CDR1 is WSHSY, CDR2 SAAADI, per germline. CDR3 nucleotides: TGCGCCAGCACTGACGGGGGAATCGAAAAACTGTTTTTT. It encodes CASTDGGIEKLFF.